These 3 T cell receptor beta chains originate from one sample sequenced in a study of T cell responses to AZD1222 COVID-19 vaccine (dated by TCRdb to 2020 to 2023). Library preparation used the immunoSEQ multiplex PCR assay. The table comes from immuneACCESS by way of TCRdb, which keeps in-frame sequences with V and J called. Part of the clones is missing from these tables; in studies checked, under half for an unresolved V gene and the rest for unknown reasons. The sample table shows approximately 43,000 clones, and more than 70% are seen once. Around a quarter of the sample lies in the top ten. The intended sense of this specimen's time point label: about 28 days (+/-7) after the second vaccine dose. The specimen comprised peripheral blood, sampled 28 days after the second AZD1222 dose. These TCRs come from an adult who received the AZD1222 COVID-19 vaccine.

The rearrangement joins TRBV11-2 to TRBJ2-7; tentative D call: TRBD2 (6 bases). This CDR3 has 14 residues. V lost 5 bases and J lost 0, with 11 bases in between. CDR1 is SGHAT and CDR2 is FQNNGV in the germline V gene. CDR3 region: CASSRDSLSYEQYF. In DNA form, the CDR3 reads TGTGCCAGCAGCCGGGACTCCCTCTCCTACGAGCAGTACTTC.

This clone was recorded once. The V gene is TRBV20-1, the J gene TRBJ2-1; 7 nucleotides line up with TRBD2. Germline V gene sequence: CDR1 DFQATT, CDR2 SNEGSKA (reference sequence). The CDR3 is made up of 13 amino acids. V was clipped by 3 bases and J by 7 bases; unmatched bases: 6. CDR3 DNA: TGCAGTGCTAGTCCGGGAGGAGGAAATGAGCAGTTCTTC. The encoded protein is CSASPGGGNEQFF.

V and J are TRBV28 and TRBJ2-7; TRBD1 matches at 8 bases. There are 15 residues in the CDR3. Germline lookup yields CDR1 MDHEN and CDR2 SYDVKM. With V trimmed by 5 bases and J by 6 bases, 12 bases remained unmatched. CDR3 coding DNA: TGTGCCAGCAGTCCCCTAGGACAGGGATCGGCCGAGCAGTACTTC. Its translation: CASSPLGQGSAEQYF.